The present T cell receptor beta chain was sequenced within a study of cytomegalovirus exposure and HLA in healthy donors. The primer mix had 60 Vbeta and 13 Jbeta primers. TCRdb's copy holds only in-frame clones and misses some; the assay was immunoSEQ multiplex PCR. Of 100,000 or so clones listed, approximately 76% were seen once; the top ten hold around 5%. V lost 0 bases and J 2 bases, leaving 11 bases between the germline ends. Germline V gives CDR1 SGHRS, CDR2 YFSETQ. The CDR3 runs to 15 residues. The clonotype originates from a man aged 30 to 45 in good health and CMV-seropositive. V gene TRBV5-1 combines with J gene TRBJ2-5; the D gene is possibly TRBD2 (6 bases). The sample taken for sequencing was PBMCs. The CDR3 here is CASSLGGTAQETQYF. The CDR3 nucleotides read TGCGCCAGCAGCTTGGGCGGGACGGCTCAAGAGACCCAGTACTTC.